One T cell receptor beta chain is described in this entry. Data came from immunoSEQ multiplex PCR; TCRdb stores just in-frame clones and leaves some out. The sample carries some 290,000 clones, about nine tenths recorded once. Participant age was about 18 to 89 years, and participants resided in about 25 US areas. The study counted Cohort 3 donors as recovered given two negative PCRs, clearance, or symptom resolution. The sample comes from a study of blood T cell repertoires in COVID-19. Sequencing was carried out using PBMCs or T cells enriched from blood (not recorded which). This TCR derives from a woman under 40 who had recovered from COVID-19.

DNA for the CDR3: TGTGCCAGCAGCTTTGGGAGCACTGAAGCTTTCTTT. Amino acids: CASSFGSTEAFF. The V gene is TRBV11-3, the J gene TRBJ1-1; the D is unclear. Between the trimmed V and J ends, which lost 3 bases and 4 bases, there was a span of 6 bases. This CDR3 region has 12 residues. Germline V lookup: CDR1 SGHNT, CDR2 YENEEA.